The 30 T cell receptor beta chains below come from one sample, sequenced in a study of blood T cell repertoires in COVID-19. Assay: immunoSEQ multiplex PCR; the TCRdb copy retains only in-frame clones and omits some. The sample shows about 400,000 clones, over 75% of them seen only once. Sequencing input: PBMCs or T cells enriched from blood (not recorded which). These TCRs come from a middle-aged woman with acute COVID-19.

The chain couples TRBV5-1 to TRBJ2-2; maybe TRBD1 (5 bases). The CDR3 is 14 residues long. V dropped 6 bases and J dropped 0 bases, with 9 bases sitting between them. Germline loops: CDR1 SGHRS, CDR2 YFSETQ. CDR3: CASTSGTNTGELFF. The CDR3 DNA is TGCGCCAGCACTTCAGGGACGAACACCGGGGAGCTGTTTTTT.

The chain employs TRBV3-1 (or the pseudogene TRBV3-2) and TRBJ2-7, with D possibly matching TRBD1 (6 bases). This CDR3 comprises 15 residues. From germline, CDR1 is LGHDT and CDR2 YNNKEL (reference sequence). Trimming took 2 bases from V and 2 from J, leaving 13 bases between them. The CDR3 coding sequence is TGTGCCAGCAGCCAATCCCCCGACAGGACCTACGAGCAGTACTTC. It translates to CASSQSPDRTYEQYF.

This clone occurred a few times. V gene TRBV5-6 combines with J gene TRBJ1-5; D is ambiguous. Per the germline V gene, CDR1 is SGHDT and CDR2 is YYEEEE. This CDR3 has 14 residues. V lost 6 bases to trimming and J lost 0 bases, with 10 bases between them. In nucleotides, the CDR3 is TGTGCCAGCACTTCCGGTTATAGCAATCAGCCCCAGCATTTT. This codes for CASTSGYSNQPQHF.

CDR3 loop: CATSRDPQGGQPQHF. The CDR3 coding sequence is TGTGCCACCAGCAGAGATCCACAGGGTGGTCAGCCCCAGCATTTT. V usage is TRBV15 and J usage is TRBJ1-5; D is perhaps TRBD1 (6 bases). This CDR3 is built from 15 residues. V lost 0 bases, J lost 6 bases, and 12 bases lay in between. Per germline, CDR1 LNHNV and CDR2 YYDKDF (reference sequence).

The genes are TRBV15 and TRBJ1-6, with 9 bases lining up with TRBD1. Trimming cost V 1 base and J 7 bases; bases outside gene matches: 2. The CDR3 runs 15 residues. Looked up from germline, CDR1 is LNHNV and CDR2 is YYDKDF (reference sequence). The DNA of the CDR3 is TGTGCCACCAGCAGAGGGACAGGGGACAATTCACCCCTCCACTTT. This sequence encodes CATSRGTGDNSPLHF.

The chain couples TRBV10-3 to TRBJ1-2; D may be TRBD1 (6 bases). The CDR3 runs to 17 residues. V lost 5 bases, J lost 4 bases, and 23 bases lay in between. The germline V gene encodes CDR1 ENHRY and CDR2 SYGVKD. The CDR3 DNA follows: TGTGCCATCAGTTTTAGGTTTACAGGGCACTTGGCCTATGGCTACACCTTC. Its translation: CAISFRFTGHLAYGYTF.

V and J are TRBV5-1 and TRBJ2-1; 9 bases align to TRBD1. The J segment lost 5 bases and the V segment lost 1 base, leaving 7 bases of the junction unmatched. Germline assignment: CDR1 SGHRS and CDR2 YFSETQ. This CDR3 has 16 residues. The CDR3 loop reads CASSLTPGQGNNEQFF. DNA for the CDR3: TGCGCCAGCAGCTTGACACCGGGACAGGGTAACAATGAGCAGTTCTTC.

This clone was seen only once. The CDR3 DNA reads as TGTGCCACCAGTGATGCACAGGGGGGCCAAGAGACCCAGTACTTC. This codes for CATSDAQGGQETQYF. The rearrangement uses TRBV24-1 and TRBJ2-5; 8 positions match TRBD1. This CDR3 region has 15 residues. J was trimmed by 1 base and V by 3 bases; bases with no gene match: 3. From germline, CDR1 is KGHDR and CDR2 SFDVKD.

The chain couples TRBV7-2 to TRBJ1-3; weak D call: TRBD1 (5 bases). Looked up from germline, CDR1 is SGHTA and CDR2 is FQGNSA. The CDR3 is 15 amino acids. Deletions cut 6 bases from V and 2 bases from J, with 14 bases between. The CDR3 spells CASSIRGSAGNTIYF. The CDR3 DNA is TGTGCCAGCAGTATACGGGGGTCCGCTGGAAACACCATATATTTT.

The J gene is TRBJ2-5, the V gene TRBV2; D is uncertain. The V gene lost 8 bases and the J gene lost 7 bases, with 11 bases spanning the gap. Germline V gives CDR1 SNHLY, CDR2 FYNNEI. The CDR3 is 11 residues long. The CDR3 DNA sequence: TGTGCCAGCTTGTGGCAGGCGACCCAGTACTTC. As protein: CASLWQATQYF.

This chain joins TRBV18 and TRBJ1-3, with D perhaps TRBD1 (6 bases). CDR3 size: 16 residues. Germline V gene lookup returns CDR1 KGHSH and CDR2 LQKENI. Trimming shortened V by 3 bases and J by 0 bases, and 12 bases separated the two germline ends. The CDR3 DNA follows: TGTGCCAGCTCACCCTGGACAGACTACTCTGGAAACACCATATATTTT. Amino acid sequence: CASSPWTDYSGNTIYF.

The chain couples TRBV30 to TRBJ1-6; TRBD1 aligns across 12 bases. V trimming: 3 bases; J trimming: 9 bases; junction bases outside the gene matches: 3. The CDR3 loop spans 14 amino acids. Germline assignment: CDR1 GTSNPN and CDR2 SVGIG (reference sequence). This CDR3 reads CAWRGDRGPSPLHF. The CDR3 bases are TGTGCCTGGAGGGGGGACAGGGGGCCTTCACCCCTCCACTTT.

The CDR3 nucleotides read TGTGCCAGCAGTCCGGGGAGGGGTTCTGGCTACACCTTC. It is translated as CASSPGRGSGYTF. This sequence joins TRBV5-4 and TRBJ1-2; perhaps TRBD1 as D (5 bases). Germline V gene data show CDR1 as SGHNT and CDR2 as YYREEE (reference sequence). This CDR3 contains 13 residues. The ends were cut back, 5 bases at V and 7 bases at J, with 15 bases in the middle.

The chain carries TRBV7-9 and TRBJ1-5; 7 nucleotides match TRBD1. The CDR3 is 16 residues long. Germline V gene lookup returns CDR1 SEHNR and CDR2 FQNEAQ (reference sequence). The junction had 7 bases not matched to a gene; V was cut back by 1 base and J by 4 bases. CDR3 nucleotides: TGTGCCAGCAGCTTAGAGGCCCAGGGGGGTAATCAGCCCCAGCATTTT. This codes for CASSLEAQGGNQPQHF.

The J gene is TRBJ1-6, the V gene TRBV30, with D unclear. Germline V CDR1 and CDR2: GTSNPN, SVGIG (reference sequence). Trimming shortened V by 4 bases and J by 0 bases, and 16 bases separated the two germline ends. This CDR3 has 17 residues. The chain's CDR3 is CAWIGVSGSSYNSPLHF. CDR3 sequence (DNA): TGTGCCTGGATCGGCGTTTCGGGGAGCTCCTATAATTCACCCCTCCACTTT.

The chain joins TRBV19 to TRBJ1-2; 10 bases map to TRBD1. The CDR3 is 13 residues long. Losses at the gene ends were 4 bases for V and 8 bases for J; bases not matched to a gene: 4. From germline, CDR1 is LNHDA and CDR2 SQIVND (reference sequence). CDR3 region: CASSTTGGGGYTF. As DNA, the CDR3 is TGTGCCAGTAGTACGACAGGGGGCGGCGGCTACACCTTC. The whole variable domain, filled in from reference TRBV19 and TRBJ1-2, reads DGGITQSPKYLFRKEGQNVTLSCEQNLNHDAMYWYRQDPGQGLRLIYYSQIVNDFQKGDIAEGYSVSREKKESFPLTVTSAQKNPTAFYLCASSTTGGGGYTFGSGTRLTVV.

The chain recombines TRBV15 with TRBJ1-6, with D possibly being TRBD1 (5 bases). Germline lookup yields CDR1 LNHNV and CDR2 YYDKDF (reference sequence). This CDR3 has 12 residues. Trimming took 1 base from V and 12 from J, leaving 7 bases between them. CDR3 residues: CATSRVGEPLHF. The DNA of the CDR3 is TGTGCCACCAGCAGAGTAGGGGAACCCCTCCACTTT. Full variable domain (outside the CDR3, taken from reference TRBV15 and TRBJ1-6): DAMVIQNPRYQVTQFGKPVTLSCSQTLNHNVMYWYQQKSSQAPKLLFHYYDKDFNNEADTPDNFQSRRPNTSFCFLDIRSPGLGDTAMYLCATSRVGEPLHFGNGTRLTVT.

This chain links TRBV5-1 with TRBJ1-1; TRBD1 agrees at 8 bases. The V segment lost 2 bases and the J segment 3 bases; nucleotides outside the gene matches: 3. The germline V gene encodes CDR1 SGHRS and CDR2 YFSETQ. The CDR3 loop spans 14 amino acids. CDR3 in DNA: TGCGCCAGCAGCTTACTGGACAGGGACACTGAAGCTTTCTTT. The encoded protein is CASSLLDRDTEAFF.

The chain combines TRBV14 with TRBJ2-7; TRBD1 might be the D (5 bases). Germline assignment: CDR1 SGHDN and CDR2 FVKESK. The V end was cut by 8 bases, the J end by 3 bases, with 8 bases between. The CDR3 has 11 amino acids. CDR3 sequence reads: CASADSYEQYF. The CDR3, as DNA: TGTGCCAGCGCAGACAGCTACGAGCAGTACTTC.

J is TRBJ1-3 and V is TRBV30, with D unresolved. The CDR3 totals 15 residues. The ends were cut back, 0 bases at V and 2 bases at J, with 11 bases in the middle. From germline, CDR1 is GTSNPN and CDR2 SVGIG (reference sequence). CDR3 DNA: TGTGCCTGGAGTGTTATTAGGCAGGCTGGAAACACCATATATTTT. It translates to CAWSVIRQAGNTIYF.

The chain has TRBV7-2 and TRBJ2-1; 9 bases are a match to TRBD1. CDR1 and CDR2 (germline): SGHTA, FQGNSA. The CDR3 contains 15 residues. The trim removed 10 bases at V and 4 bases at J, leaving 11 bases unmatched. As DNA, the CDR3 is TGTGCCACAATTCCCGGGACAGGGTATTACAATGAGCAGTTCTTC. Its protein is CATIPGTGYYNEQFF. Full variable domain (remainder filled in from reference TRBV7-2 and TRBJ2-1): GAGVSQSPSNKVTEKGKDVELRCDPISGHTALYWYRQSLGQGLEFLIYFQGNSAPDKSGLPSDRFSAERTGGSVSTLTIQRTQQEDSAVYLCATIPGTGYYNEQFFGPGTRLTVL.

J is TRBJ1-5 and V is TRBV10-3; the D gene is possibly TRBD1 (5 bases). This CDR3 is 14 amino acids long. Looked up from germline, CDR1 is ENHRY and CDR2 is SYGVKD. The V and J ends lost 5 bases and 5 bases respectively, with 13 bases between them. In DNA, the CDR3 is TGTGCCATCAGTAATCAGGGATCGGATCAGCCCCAGCATTTT. This gives the protein CAISNQGSDQPQHF.

On this clone: The sample contains more than one DNA sequence encoding this CDR3. The chain combines TRBV9 with TRBJ2-2; 12 bases map to TRBD2. CDR3 size: 15 residues. With V trimmed by 3 bases and J by 5 bases, 2 bases remained unmatched. From germline, CDR1 is SGDLS and CDR2 YYNGEE. CDR3 bases: TGTGCCAGCAGCGCTACTAGCGGGGGGACCGGGGAGCTGTTTTTT. This gives the protein CASSATSGGTGELFF.

The gene calls are TRBV19 and TRBJ2-1; D is uncertain. This CDR3 spans 12 amino acids. The germline gives CDR1 LNHDA, CDR2 SQIVND (reference sequence). The V end was cut by 6 bases, the J end by 7 bases, with 10 bases between. The CDR3 sequence: CASSLTVNEQFF. The CDR3 DNA is TGTGCCAGTAGCCTTACTGTAAATGAGCAGTTCTTC.

The genes are TRBV19 and TRBJ2-2, with 7 bases lining up with TRBD1. This CDR3 is 14 amino acids long. Germline trimming cut 10 bases from V and 6 bases from J; bases unmatched to any gene: 11. Germline loops: CDR1 LNHDA, CDR2 SQIVND (reference sequence). The CDR3 loop is CATKEGTAAGELFF. Written as DNA, the CDR3 is TGTGCCACCAAGGAAGGGACAGCGGCCGGGGAGCTGTTTTTT.

The chain recombines TRBV21-1 with TRBJ1-5. TRBV21-1 is a known pseudogene. This CDR3 has 16 residues. The CDR3 protein is CASSKEGRDRNQPQHF. In DNA, the CDR3 is TGTGCCAGCAGCAAGGAAGGGCGGGATAGAAATCAGCCCCAGCATTTT.

As for this clone: This sample includes further DNA sequences coding for the same CDR3. This rearrangement joins TRBV2 to TRBJ2-1; 11 nucleotides agree with TRBD1. Trimming at V came to 3 bases and at J to 8 bases, leaving 3 bases not matched to a gene. The germline CDR1 and CDR2 sequences are SNHLY and FYNNEI. The CDR3 is made up of 14 amino acids. For the CDR3, the DNA is TGTGCCAGCAGTGAGGACAGGGGGCTCGATGAGCAGTTCTTC. Protein product: CASSEDRGLDEQFF.

CDR3 residues: CAWSVTGAGNTIYF. In DNA, the CDR3 is TGTGCCTGGAGTGTAACGGGGGCTGGAAACACCATATATTTT. The chain is built from TRBV30 and TRBJ1-3; D perhaps matches TRBD1 (5 bases). Germline loops: CDR1 GTSNPN, CDR2 SVGIG (reference sequence). The CDR3 sequence is 14 residues long. V lost 0 bases to trimming and J lost 2 bases, with 8 bases between them.

The rearrangement links TRBV19 to TRBJ1-5; TRBD1 aligns across 11 bases. In germline, CDR1 is LNHDA, CDR2 SQIVND (reference sequence). J was trimmed by 6 bases and V by 5 bases; bases with no gene match: 9. The CDR3 contains 16 residues. CDR3 DNA sequence: TGTGCCAGTAGTCCGCAGGACAGGGGGCCGAGTCAGCCCCAGCATTTT. The encoded protein is CASSPQDRGPSQPQHF.

The chain carries TRBV7-2 and TRBJ2-1; 8 bases map to TRBD1. This CDR3 has 16 amino acids. The V gene end was trimmed by 5 bases and the J gene end by 4 bases; junction bases not matched to a gene: 10. CDR1 is SGHTA, CDR2 FQGNSA, per germline. This CDR3 is CASSPRQGTGYNEQFF. The CDR3 DNA sequence: TGTGCCAGCAGCCCGCGGCAAGGGACAGGTTACAATGAGCAGTTCTTC.